A single sample is the source of the 8 T cell receptor beta chains below, sequenced in a study of blood T cells in healthy people across ages. Using a J-beta primer mix together with a sample-barcoded 5' primer, a second PCR was run for roughly 7 to 12 cycles. TCRdb re-called the 5' RACE reads through MiXCR, storing one row per CDR3 protein. The data show about 630,000 distinct CDR3 sequences, with under 25% seen just once and under 4% held by the top ten. The sample consisted of blood. These receptors originate from a man between 65 and 85 years old in good health.

The gene calls are TRBV5-1 and TRBJ2-5; D unclear. The germline V gene has CDR1 SGHRS and CDR2 YFSETQ. Trimming took off 0 bases at V and 4 bases at J, with 22 bases between the two ends. The CDR3 covers 18 residues. The CDR3 is CASSLDPLTAIVGETQYF. The CDR3 coding sequence is TGCGCCAGCAGCTTGGATCCCTTAACAGCAATAGTGGGAGAGACCCAGTACTTC. Combining the CDR3 with reference TRBV5-1 and TRBJ2-5 gives the whole variable domain KAGVTQTPRYLIKTRGQQVTLSCSPISGHRSVSWYQQTPGQGLQFLFEYFSETQRNKGNFPGRFSGRQFSNSRSEMNVSTLELGDSALYLCASSLDPLTAIVGETQYFGPGTRLLVL.

This clonotype was seen more than once but under ten times. The chain links TRBV12-5 to TRBJ1-4; the match to TRBD1 covers 7 bases. The CDR3 extends over 13 amino acids. CDR1 and CDR2 from the germline V gene are LGHNT and FRNRAP. After removal of 5 bases from V and 8 bases from J, the junction contained 5 bases not matched to a gene. CDR3 coding DNA: TGTGCTAGTGGTACGACAGGGCCGGAAAAACTGTTTTTT. Amino acid sequence: CASGTTGPEKLFF.

This clonotype has a handful of counts. At one of its ends the junction is not consistent with the germline gene, which may arise from a read error. The chain recombines TRBV4-3 with TRBJ1-4; TRBD1 matches at 7 bases. This CDR3 spans 19 amino acids. The germline V gene has CDR1 LGHNA and CDR2 YSLEER. In DNA, the CDR3 is TGCGCCAGCAGCCAGGACCGACAGGGAAGTTCCCCAACTAATGAAAGACTGTTTTTT. Translating it yields CASSQDRQGSSPTNERLFF.

In nucleotides, the CDR3 is TGTGCCAGTTTTACTAGCGGGAGTTACGAGCAGTACTTC. Translating gives CASFTSGSYEQYF. This chain links TRBV6-1 with TRBJ2-7, with TRBD2 matching 11 bases. This CDR3 has 13 residues. CDR1 is MNHNS and CDR2 is SASEGT in the germline V gene. Trimming removed 9 bases from V and 4 bases from J; junction bases left unmatched: 5.

The chain couples TRBV7-9 to TRBJ1-2, with D unresolved. The germline V and J ends were trimmed by 2 bases and 5 bases, with 9 bases remaining between them. There are 13 residues in the CDR3. Germline V gene data show CDR1 as SEHNR and CDR2 as FQNEAQ (reference sequence). Here the CDR3 reads CASSLKTVYGYTF. The CDR3 bases are TGTGCCAGCAGCTTAAAAACAGTATATGGCTACACCTTC.

The V and J genes are TRBV12-3 or TRBV12-4 and TRBJ1-2, with D possibly TRBD1 on 5 matching bases. The CDR3 loop spans 12 amino acids. V was shortened by 5 bases and J by 5 bases, with 9 bases between the two germline ends. CDR3 nucleotides: TGTGCCAGCAGTCGACAGTCATATGGCTACACCTTC. This codes for CASSRQSYGYTF.

CDR3 sequence: CASSLVLEQQETQYF. The DNA of the CDR3 is TGTGCCAGCAGCTTGGTACTAGAGCAACAAGAGACCCAGTACTTC. The gene calls are TRBV5-6 and TRBJ2-5; TRBD2 is a possible D gene (5 bases). V was pared by 0 bases and J by 2 bases, with 11 bases between. The V gene's germline CDR1 is SGHDT and CDR2 YYEEEE. CDR3 length: 15 amino acids.

This clonotype appeared a few times. The gene calls are TRBV9 and TRBJ2-7, with D possibly being TRBD1 or TRBD2 (5 bases each). This CDR3 region has 14 residues. Trimming stripped 0 bases from V and 2 bases from J, with 9 bases between. Germline V gives CDR1 SGDLS, CDR2 YYNGEE. CDR3 protein: CASSVEMGAYEQYF. Here the CDR3 DNA reads TGTGCCAGCAGCGTAGAGATGGGGGCCTACGAGCAGTACTTC.